This TCR beta chain appears in the sequencing data of a study of blood T cell repertoires in COVID-19. In the source study's methods: Estimates of nucleated cell counts were drawn from the amplification of reference gene primers. Assay used: immunoSEQ multiplex PCR; TCRdb lists only in-frame clones, some missing. The DNA was the basis for D and trimming; V, J and clone size are from that table. Altogether over 150,000 clones are present, roughly 84% being singletons, with the ten largest covering more than 0.85%. The sequencing sample was made of peripheral blood. This TCR was recovered from a man between 40 and 49 years old with acute or convalescent COVID-19.

DNA of the CDR3: TGTGCCAGTAGATCGGGACAGGGAGCCCGGGGCTATGGCTACACCTTC. Its translation is CASRSGQGARGYGYTF. The V call is TRBV19, the J call TRBJ1-2; 9 nucleotides align to TRBD1. Losses at the gene ends were 6 bases for V and 4 bases for J; bases not matched to a gene: 12. The CDR3 totals 16 residues. Germline V gives CDR1 LNHDA, CDR2 SQIVND (reference sequence).